The 32 T cell receptor beta chains in this list originate from one sample, sequenced in a study of blood T cell repertoires in COVID-19. The data were produced by immunoSEQ multiplex PCR, yet TCRdb's version contains in-frame clones alone and is incomplete. The table records over 200,000 clones, roughly 80% of them present only once. Sequenced sample: peripheral blood. The receptors derive from a human donor in a cohort sampled during active COVID-19.

The V and J genes are TRBV5-1 and TRBJ2-3; D is possibly TRBD2 (5 bases). Germline V gives CDR1 SGHRS, CDR2 YFSETQ. The CDR3 has 15 residues. V lost 3 bases to trimming and J lost 4 bases, with 15 bases between them. The DNA for the CDR3 is TGCGCCAGCAGCTCGGCGGGCAGTAATCCAGATACGCAGTATTTT. This translates into CASSSAGSNPDTQYF.

This clone was counted a few times. The chain recombines TRBV29-1 with TRBJ2-2, with D possibly being TRBD2 (5 bases). CDR3 length: 13 amino acids. The V end was cut by 0 bases, the J end by 6 bases, with 8 bases between. CDR1 is SQVTM, CDR2 ANQGSEA, per germline. The CDR3 reads CSVEDAGAGELFF. The CDR3 DNA sequence: TGCAGCGTTGAAGATGCCGGGGCCGGGGAGCTGTTTTTT.

The chain combines TRBV7-3 with TRBJ1-1, with 7 bases lining up with TRBD1. Trimming took 5 bases from V and 3 from J; bases not matched to a gene: 12. Germline V CDR1 and CDR2: SGHTA, FQGTGA. This CDR3 contains 16 residues. Written as DNA, the CDR3 is TGTGCCAGCAGCCCCGGGGGGGCAGGGGGGCACACTGAAGCTTTCTTT. Its protein is CASSPGGAGGHTEAFF.

V is TRBV2 and J is TRBJ2-7; D gene unclear. The CDR3 has 12 amino acids. With 4 bases removed from V and 0 bases from J, the gap between germline ends came to 4 bases. Germline V gene sequence: CDR1 SNHLY, CDR2 FYNNEI. CDR3 sequence: CASSVSSYEQYF. In nucleotides, the CDR3 is TGTGCCAGCAGTGTCAGCTCCTACGAGCAGTACTTC.

The rearrangement uses TRBV7-2 and TRBJ2-5; D not certain. Germline lookup yields CDR1 SGHTA and CDR2 FQGNSA. There are 13 residues in the CDR3. V lost 4 bases to trimming and J lost 2 bases, with 8 bases between them. This CDR3 is CASSWRLQETQYF. CDR3 nucleotides: TGTGCCAGCAGCTGGCGGCTACAAGAGACCCAGTACTTC.

The chain has TRBV3-1 (or the pseudogene TRBV3-2) and TRBJ1-1; weak D call: TRBD1 (5 bases). The CDR3 has 12 residues. V was trimmed by 4 bases and J by 9 bases, leaving 12 bases between them. Germline V gene lookup returns CDR1 LGHDT and CDR2 YNNKEL (reference sequence). Here the CDR3 reads CASSLRTTQAFF. The CDR3 DNA is TGTGCCAGCAGCCTACGGACAACTCAAGCTTTCTTT.

The chain is built from TRBV21-1 and TRBJ1-2; the D call in the table, TRBD1, was not verified against the DNA. TRBV21-1 counts as a pseudogene. The CDR3 runs 14 residues. CDR3 nucleotides: TGTGCCAGCAGCAAAGCGCAGGGCTGCTATGGCTACACCTTC. This translates into CASSKAQGCYGYTF.

V usage is TRBV6-4 and J usage is TRBJ2-2; 7 positions agree with TRBD1. The CDR3 has 13 residues. Per the germline V gene, CDR1 is MRHNA and CDR2 is SNTAGT. V gave up 7 bases and J gave up 4 bases; unmatched junction bases: 3. This CDR3 is CASKRGRTGELFF. CDR3 coding DNA: TGTGCCAGCAAGAGGGGGCGCACCGGGGAGCTGTTTTTT.

V and J are TRBV27 and TRBJ1-3; TRBD1 is a possible D gene (5 bases). The germline V and J ends were trimmed by 5 bases and 2 bases, with 13 bases remaining between them. CDR1 MNHEY and CDR2 SMNVEV come from the germline V gene (reference sequence). The length of the CDR3 is 15 residues. As DNA, the CDR3 is TGTGCCAGCAGTCCCCGGTGGGGGGCTGGAAACACCATATATTTT. Residues: CASSPRWGAGNTIYF.

The CDR3 region is CASSVVSSLAEQFF. The CDR3, as DNA: TGTGCCAGCAGCGTAGTGAGTAGCTTGGCTGAGCAGTTCTTC. The chain combines TRBV9 with TRBJ2-1; D unresolved. CDR1 is SGDLS and CDR2 is YYNGEE in the germline V gene. Between the trimmed V and J ends, which lost 0 bases and 9 bases, there was a span of 13 bases. This CDR3 comprises 14 residues.

The genes are TRBV15 and TRBJ2-7; 14 bases agree with TRBD2. CDR1 is LNHNV and CDR2 is YYDKDF in the germline V gene (reference sequence). Unmatched junction bases numbered 6, after V lost 0 bases and J lost 5 bases. CDR3 length: 17 amino acids. The CDR3 coding sequence is TGTGCCACCAGCAGAGAGATGGGACTAGCGGGGGTCCACGAGCAGTACTTC. This encodes CATSREMGLAGVHEQYF. Using reference TRBV15 and TRBJ2-7 for the parts outside the CDR3, the full variable domain is DAMVIQNPRYQVTQFGKPVTLSCSQTLNHNVMYWYQQKSSQAPKLLFHYYDKDFNNEADTPDNFQSRRPNTSFCFLDIRSPGLGDTAMYLCATSREMGLAGVHEQYFGPGTRLTVT.

CDR3 in DNA: TGCAGCGTTGACGGGACAGGGGATGGCTACACCTTC. Amino acid sequence: CSVDGTGDGYTF. This chain joins TRBV29-1 and TRBJ1-2, with 10 bases fitting TRBD1. The germline gives CDR1 SQVTM, CDR2 ANQGSEA. J gave up 6 bases and V 3 bases, and 1 base lay outside the gene matches. This CDR3 contains 12 residues.

The chain uses TRBV12-3 or TRBV12-4 and TRBJ2-5; D unclear. The CDR3 is 11 residues long. V dropped 6 bases and J dropped 7 bases, with 9 bases sitting between them. In DNA, the CDR3 is TGTGCCAGCAGAGCTTCGGGGACCCAGTACTTC. It encodes CASRASGTQYF.

V gene TRBV6-2 or TRBV6-3 combines with J gene TRBJ1-1, with 9 nucleotides matching TRBD1. The germline CDR1 and CDR2 sequences are MNHEY and SVGEGT. This CDR3 is 14 amino acids long. The V gene end was trimmed by 6 bases and the J gene end by 3 bases; junction bases not matched to a gene: 5. The CDR3 loop is CASSRDRVDTEAFF. The CDR3 nucleotides read TGTGCCAGCAGCCGGGACAGGGTGGACACTGAAGCTTTCTTT.

CDR3 nucleotides: TGTGCCAGCAGTTTCGCGGGAGGTTCCACAGATACGCAGTATTTT. This encodes CASSFAGGSTDTQYF. The V call is TRBV28, the J call TRBJ2-3; 8 bases are shared with TRBD2. The CDR3 sequence is 15 residues long. With 3 bases clipped from V and 2 bases from J, the junction kept 4 bases outside the gene matches. Germline V gives CDR1 MDHEN, CDR2 SYDVKM. The complete variable domain, with remaining parts taken from reference TRBV28 and TRBJ2-3, reads DVKVTQSSRYLVKRTGEKVFLECVQDMDHENMFWYRQDPGLGLRLIYFSYDVKMKEKGDIPEGYSVSREKKERFSLILESASTNQTSMYLCASSFAGGSTDTQYFGPGTRLTVL.

The genes are TRBV6-2 or TRBV6-3 and TRBJ1-5, with TRBD1 matching over 9 bases. Per germline, CDR1 MNHEY and CDR2 SVGEGT. V shed 5 bases, J shed 6 bases, and the junction held 5 bases outside the gene matches. CDR3 length equals 14 residues. DNA for the CDR3: TGTGCCAGCAGTGGTACAGGGGGCGGTCAGCCCCAGCATTTT. It is translated as CASSGTGGGQPQHF.

V is TRBV29-1 and J is TRBJ1-1; D gene unclear. From germline, CDR1 is SQVTM and CDR2 ANQGSEA. With 4 bases removed from V and 0 bases from J, the gap between germline ends came to 12 bases. The CDR3 runs to 14 residues. CDR3 DNA sequence: TGCAGCGTTGCTTTGGGGAGAGTGAACACTGAAGCTTTCTTT. This codes for CSVALGRVNTEAFF.

The chain recombines TRBV9 with TRBJ2-4; 10 nucleotides align to TRBD1. CDR1 is SGDLS, CDR2 YYNGEE, per germline. The V segment lost 0 bases and the J segment 1 base; nucleotides outside the gene matches: 1. The CDR3 extends over 16 amino acids. CDR3 nucleotide sequence: TGTGCCAGCAGCGTAGGGGGACAGGGGGCCAAAAACATTCAGTACTTC. Amino acid sequence: CASSVGGQGAKNIQYF.

The gene calls are TRBV19 and TRBJ1-5; 10 nucleotides agree with TRBD1. Germline CDR1 is LNHDA and CDR2 is SQIVND (reference sequence). The CDR3 loop spans 13 amino acids. Trimming removed 7 bases from V and 10 bases from J; junction bases left unmatched: 7. Written as DNA, the CDR3 is TGTGCCAGTACGACTGACAGGGGGCCACCCCAGCATTTT. It yields the protein CASTTDRGPPQHF.

The DNA for the CDR3 is TGTGCCAGCAGTTTATTGGCGGGTCTCGGCTACACCTTC. Translating it yields CASSLLAGLGYTF. The gene calls are TRBV28 and TRBJ1-2, with D unresolved. The CDR3 spans 13 residues. Germline lookup yields CDR1 MDHEN and CDR2 SYDVKM. V shed 1 base and J shed 8 bases, with 11 bases lying between them.

This chain joins TRBV18 and TRBJ2-7; tentative D call: TRBD1 (6 bases). Looked up from germline, CDR1 is KGHSH and CDR2 is LQKENI. The CDR3 is made up of 14 amino acids. Between the trimmed V and J ends, which lost 4 bases and 1 base, there was a span of 11 bases. The CDR3 nucleotides read TGTGCCAGCTCACTAAACGGACAGTCCTACGAGCAGTACTTC. This sequence encodes CASSLNGQSYEQYF.

CDR3 sequence (DNA): TGTGCCAGCAGTGACACTTATGTGGATTCGCAGGGGCAGAGTCAGCCCCAGCATTTT. This translates into CASSDTYVDSQGQSQPQHF. This sequence joins TRBV6-4 and TRBJ1-5; possible D gene TRBD1, 6 bases. CDR1 MRHNA and CDR2 SNTAGT come from the germline V gene. The CDR3 has 19 residues. Trimming took 2 bases from V and 6 from J, leaving 26 bases between them.

The rearrangement links TRBV4-3 to TRBJ2-4, with unresolved D. Germline assignment: CDR1 LGHNA and CDR2 YSLEER. The CDR3 has 16 amino acids. V lost 0 bases and J 0 bases, leaving 9 bases between the germline ends. CDR3 bases: TGCGCCAGCAGCCAAGATGAAGCCGTAGCCAAAAACATTCAGTACTTC. It encodes CASSQDEAVAKNIQYF.

This clone qualifies as medium-sized. The V and J genes are TRBV27 and TRBJ2-3, with TRBD1 identical over 11 bases. The ends lost 8 bases at V and 3 bases at J; junction bases unmatched: 4. CDR3 length: 14 amino acids. Per the germline V gene, CDR1 is MNHEY and CDR2 is SMNVEV (reference sequence). The CDR3 region is CASADRGLTDTQYF. In DNA, the CDR3 is TGTGCCAGCGCGGACAGGGGGCTAACAGATACGCAGTATTTT.

The chain joins TRBV28 to TRBJ2-6; weak D call: TRBD1 (6 bases). Between the trimmed V and J ends, which lost 0 bases and 0 bases, there was a span of 15 bases. CDR3 length equals 19 residues. Germline CDR1 and CDR2: MDHEN and SYDVKM. The CDR3, as DNA: TGTGCCAGCAGTTTATGGCACAGGGTACCCTACTCTGGGGCCAACGTCCTGACTTTC. It translates to CASSLWHRVPYSGANVLTF.

The chain is built from TRBV11-2 and TRBJ2-7; 13 nucleotides line up with TRBD2. The V gene end was trimmed by 4 bases and the J gene end by 5 bases; junction bases not matched to a gene: 11. Germline V gene sequence: CDR1 SGHAT, CDR2 FQNNGV. This CDR3 spans 17 amino acids. The CDR3 coding sequence is TGTGCCAGCAGCTCCACTAGCGGGAGGGCTGTACTACACGAGCAGTACTTC. It encodes CASSSTSGRAVLHEQYF.

The rearrangement joins TRBV3-1 (or the pseudogene TRBV3-2) to TRBJ1-2, with TRBD1 as a possible D gene (5 bases). V was trimmed by 2 bases and J by 8 bases, leaving 12 bases between them. The germline gives CDR1 LGHDT, CDR2 YNNKEL (reference sequence). The length of the CDR3 is 13 residues. Here the CDR3 DNA reads TGTGCCAGCAGCCAATCGCGGGGGGACGGCTACACCTTC. Its protein product is CASSQSRGDGYTF.

This chain uses TRBV5-4 with TRBJ2-1, with a tentative D call TRBD1 (5 bases). This CDR3 is 13 amino acids long. Trimming shortened V by 0 bases and J by 10 bases, and 11 bases separated the two germline ends. Germline loops: CDR1 SGHNT, CDR2 YYREEE (reference sequence). The DNA of the CDR3 is TGTGCCAGCAGCTTGGAGCAGGGTGGAGAGCAGTTCTTC. Amino acid sequence: CASSLEQGGEQFF.

The chain has TRBV5-1 and TRBJ2-1, with D possibly matching TRBD2 (5 bases). CDR3 size: 15 residues. CDR1 and CDR2 (germline): SGHRS, YFSETQ. Trimming stripped 3 bases from V and 3 bases from J, with 13 bases between. The CDR3: CASSYSGSFYNEQFF. In nucleotides, the CDR3 is TGCGCCAGCAGCTACAGCGGAAGCTTCTACAATGAGCAGTTCTTC.

V gene TRBV5-1 combines with J gene TRBJ2-2; 7 nucleotides line up with TRBD1. Unmatched junction bases numbered 8, after V lost 0 bases and J lost 6 bases. Germline V CDR1 and CDR2: SGHRS, YFSETQ. This CDR3 has 16 amino acids. The CDR3 is CASSLGYPTGAGELFF. The CDR3 region has the DNA TGCGCCAGCAGCTTGGGGTACCCCACAGGGGCCGGGGAGCTGTTTTTT.

The chain recombines TRBV28 with TRBJ1-6; perhaps TRBD1 as D (5 bases). V gave up 2 bases and J gave up 8 bases, with 10 bases separating them. This CDR3 is built from 14 residues. Germline lookup yields CDR1 MDHEN and CDR2 SYDVKM. Here the CDR3 DNA reads TGTGCCAGCAGTTTAAGGACACAGTATTCACCCCTCCACTTT. It codes for CASSLRTQYSPLHF.

The CDR3 DNA reads as TGCGCCAGCAGTTACAGGGGGGTTGAAAAACTGTTTTTT. Its translation is CASSYRGVEKLFF. The chain has TRBV5-1 and TRBJ1-4, with 8 positions matching TRBD1. V was clipped by 5 bases and J by 7 bases; unmatched bases: 4. CDR3 length equals 13 residues. Germline-derived CDR1 and CDR2 are SGHRS and YFSETQ.